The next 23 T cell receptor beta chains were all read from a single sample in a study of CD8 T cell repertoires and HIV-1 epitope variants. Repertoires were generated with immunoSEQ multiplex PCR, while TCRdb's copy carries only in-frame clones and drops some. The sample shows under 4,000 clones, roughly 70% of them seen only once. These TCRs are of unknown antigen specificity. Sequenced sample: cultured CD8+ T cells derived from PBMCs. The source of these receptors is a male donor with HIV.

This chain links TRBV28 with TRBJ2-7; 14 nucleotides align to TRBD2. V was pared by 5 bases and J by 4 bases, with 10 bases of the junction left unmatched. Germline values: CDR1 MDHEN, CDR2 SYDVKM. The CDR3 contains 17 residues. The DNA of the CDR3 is TGTGCCAGCAGTGCCGGGACTAGCGGGAGTTGGGCTTACGAGCAGTACTTC. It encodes CASSAGTSGSWAYEQYF.

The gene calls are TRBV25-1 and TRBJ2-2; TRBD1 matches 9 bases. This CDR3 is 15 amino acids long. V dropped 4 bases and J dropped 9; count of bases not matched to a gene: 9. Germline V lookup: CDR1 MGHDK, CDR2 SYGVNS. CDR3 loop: CASSADVQGARELFF. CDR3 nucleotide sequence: TGTGCCAGCAGTGCCGATGTACAGGGGGCGAGGGAGCTGTTTTTT.

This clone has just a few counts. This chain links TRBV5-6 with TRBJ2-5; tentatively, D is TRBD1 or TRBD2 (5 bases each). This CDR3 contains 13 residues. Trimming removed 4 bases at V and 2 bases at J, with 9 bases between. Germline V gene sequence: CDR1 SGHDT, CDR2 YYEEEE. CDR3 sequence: CASSLGAQETQYF. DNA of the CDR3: TGTGCCAGCAGCCTCGGGGCGCAAGAGACCCAGTACTTC.

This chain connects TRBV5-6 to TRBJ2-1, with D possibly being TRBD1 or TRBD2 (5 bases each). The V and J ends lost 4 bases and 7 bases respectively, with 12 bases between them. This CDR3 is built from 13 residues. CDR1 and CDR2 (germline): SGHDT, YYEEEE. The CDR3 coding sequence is TGTGCCAGCAGCCCCGGGACCGTAAATGAGCAGTTCTTC. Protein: CASSPGTVNEQFF.

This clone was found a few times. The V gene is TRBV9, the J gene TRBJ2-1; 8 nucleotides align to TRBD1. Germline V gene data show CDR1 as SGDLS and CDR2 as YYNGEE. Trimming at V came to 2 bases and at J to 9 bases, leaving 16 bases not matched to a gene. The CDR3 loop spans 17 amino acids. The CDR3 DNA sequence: TGTGCCAGCAGCGTCTCCCCAGGGGGCCCTCGGCCACCTGAGCAGTTCTTC. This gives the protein CASSVSPGGPRPPEQFF. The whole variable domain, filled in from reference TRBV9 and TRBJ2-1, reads DSGVTQTPKHLITATGQRVTLRCSPRSGDLSVYWYQQSLDQGLQFLIQYYNGEERAKGNILERFSAQQFPDLHSELNLSSLELGDSALYFCASSVSPGGPRPPEQFFGPGTRLTVL.

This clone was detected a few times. The CDR3 sequence is CASSYVDSREQFF. The CDR3 region has the DNA TGTGCCAGCAGTTACGTGGACAGCCGGGAGCAGTTCTTC. This chain uses TRBV6-5 with TRBJ2-1; D is possibly TRBD1 (6 bases). Trimming shortened V by 2 bases and J by 10 bases, and 12 bases separated the two germline ends. The CDR3 spans 13 residues. CDR1 is MNHEY and CDR2 is SVGAGI in the germline V gene.

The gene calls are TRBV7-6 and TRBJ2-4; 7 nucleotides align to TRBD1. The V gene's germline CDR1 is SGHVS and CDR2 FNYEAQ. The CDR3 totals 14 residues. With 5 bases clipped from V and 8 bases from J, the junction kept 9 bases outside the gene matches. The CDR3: CASSGGQIGDIQYF. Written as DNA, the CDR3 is TGTGCCAGCAGCGGGGGACAGATCGGAGACATTCAGTACTTC.

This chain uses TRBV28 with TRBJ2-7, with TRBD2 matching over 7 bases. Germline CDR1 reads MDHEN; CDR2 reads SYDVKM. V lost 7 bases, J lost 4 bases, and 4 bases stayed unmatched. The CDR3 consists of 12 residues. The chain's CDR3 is CASIDGRYEQYF. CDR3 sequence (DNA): TGTGCCAGCATCGACGGGAGGTACGAGCAGTACTTC.

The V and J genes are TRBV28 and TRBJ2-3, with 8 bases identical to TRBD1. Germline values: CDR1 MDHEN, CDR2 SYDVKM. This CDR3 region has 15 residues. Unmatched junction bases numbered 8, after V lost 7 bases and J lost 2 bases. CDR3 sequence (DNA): TGTGCCAGCAACCCGGACAGGGACAACACAGATACGCAGTATTTT. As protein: CASNPDRDNTDTQYF.

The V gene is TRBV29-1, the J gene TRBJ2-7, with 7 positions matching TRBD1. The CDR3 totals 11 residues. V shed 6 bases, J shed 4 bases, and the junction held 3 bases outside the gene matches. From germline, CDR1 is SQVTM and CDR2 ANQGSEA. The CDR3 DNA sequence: TGCAGCGTAATGACAGGGTACGAGCAGTACTTC. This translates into CSVMTGYEQYF.

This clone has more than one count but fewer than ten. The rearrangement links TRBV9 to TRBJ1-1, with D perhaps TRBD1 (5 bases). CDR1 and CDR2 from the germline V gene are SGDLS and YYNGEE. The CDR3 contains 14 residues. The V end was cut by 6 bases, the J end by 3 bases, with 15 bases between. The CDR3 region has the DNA TGTGCCAGCATGGCGGGGCCAGGAGACACTGAAGCTTTCTTT. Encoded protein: CASMAGPGDTEAFF.

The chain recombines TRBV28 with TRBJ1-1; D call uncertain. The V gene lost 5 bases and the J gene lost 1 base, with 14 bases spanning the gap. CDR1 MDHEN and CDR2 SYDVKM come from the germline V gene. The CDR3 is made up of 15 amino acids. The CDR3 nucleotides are TGTGCCAGCAGTCCCTCTGGGAGAAGGAACACTGAAGCTTTCTTT. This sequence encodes CASSPSGRRNTEAFF.

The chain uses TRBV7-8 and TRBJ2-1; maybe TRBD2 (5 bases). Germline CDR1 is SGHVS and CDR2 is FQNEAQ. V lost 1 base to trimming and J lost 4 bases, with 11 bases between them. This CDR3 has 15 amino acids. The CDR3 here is CASSLESGTYNEQFF. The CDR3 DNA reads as TGTGCCAGCAGCTTAGAGAGCGGTACTTACAATGAGCAGTTCTTC.

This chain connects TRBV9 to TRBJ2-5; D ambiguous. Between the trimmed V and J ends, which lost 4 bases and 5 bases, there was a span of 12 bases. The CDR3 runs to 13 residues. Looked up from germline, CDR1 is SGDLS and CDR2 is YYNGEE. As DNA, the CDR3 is TGTGCCAGCAGCTCACAACTATACGAGACCCAGTACTTC. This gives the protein CASSSQLYETQYF.

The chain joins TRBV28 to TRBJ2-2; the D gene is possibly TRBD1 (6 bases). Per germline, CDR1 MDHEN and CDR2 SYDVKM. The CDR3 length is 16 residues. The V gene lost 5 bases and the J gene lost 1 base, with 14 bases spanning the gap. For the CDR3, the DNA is TGTGCCAGCAGTCCTAGTACAGGGTGGAACACCGGGGAGCTGTTTTTT. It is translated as CASSPSTGWNTGELFF.

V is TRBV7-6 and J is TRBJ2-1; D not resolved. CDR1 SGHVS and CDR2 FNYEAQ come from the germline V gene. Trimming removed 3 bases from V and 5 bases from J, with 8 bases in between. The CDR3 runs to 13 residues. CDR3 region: CASSLDGHNEQFF. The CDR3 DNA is TGTGCCAGCAGCTTGGACGGCCACAATGAGCAGTTCTTC.

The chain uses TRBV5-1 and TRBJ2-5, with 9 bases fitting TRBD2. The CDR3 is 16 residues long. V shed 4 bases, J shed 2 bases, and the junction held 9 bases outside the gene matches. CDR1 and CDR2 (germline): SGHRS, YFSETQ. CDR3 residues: CASSSSGGGVQETQYF. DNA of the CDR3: TGCGCCAGCAGCAGTTCTGGCGGGGGGGTACAAGAGACCCAGTACTTC.

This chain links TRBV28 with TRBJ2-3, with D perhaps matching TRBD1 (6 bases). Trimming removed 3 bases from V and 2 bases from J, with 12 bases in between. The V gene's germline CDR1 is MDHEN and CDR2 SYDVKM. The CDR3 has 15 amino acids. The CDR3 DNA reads TGTGCCAGCAGTTTGCCGGGACAAAACACAGATACGCAGTATTTT. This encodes CASSLPGQNTDTQYF.

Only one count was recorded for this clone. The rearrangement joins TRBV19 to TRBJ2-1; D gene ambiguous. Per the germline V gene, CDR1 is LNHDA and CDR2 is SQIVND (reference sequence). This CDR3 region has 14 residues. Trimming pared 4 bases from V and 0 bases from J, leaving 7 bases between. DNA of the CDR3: TGTGCCAGTAGTAACCCCGGCTCCTACAATGAGCAGTTCTTC. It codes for CASSNPGSYNEQFF.

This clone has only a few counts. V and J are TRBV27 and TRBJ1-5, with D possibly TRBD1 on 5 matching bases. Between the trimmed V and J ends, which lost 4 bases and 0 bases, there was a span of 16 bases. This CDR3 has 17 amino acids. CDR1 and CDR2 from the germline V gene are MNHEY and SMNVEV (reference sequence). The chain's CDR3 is CASSSGGQGPSNQPQHF. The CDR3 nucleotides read TGTGCCAGCAGTTCGGGAGGGCAGGGCCCTAGCAATCAGCCCCAGCATTTT.

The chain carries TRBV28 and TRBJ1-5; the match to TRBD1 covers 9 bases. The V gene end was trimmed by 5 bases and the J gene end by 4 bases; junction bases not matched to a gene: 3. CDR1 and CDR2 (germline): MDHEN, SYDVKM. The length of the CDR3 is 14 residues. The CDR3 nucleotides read TGTGCCAGCAGTCTCGGGACAGGGAATCAGCCCCAGCATTTT. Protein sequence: CASSLGTGNQPQHF.

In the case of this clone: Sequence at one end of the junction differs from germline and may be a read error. The CDR3 reads CASSQDVGQGNTEAFF. The CDR3 nucleotides read TGCGCCAGCAGCCAAGATGTTGGGCAGGGGAACACTGAAGCTTTCTTT. The chain combines TRBV7-2 with TRBJ1-1; D is perhaps TRBD1 (5 bases). The germline CDR1 and CDR2 sequences are SGHTA and FQGNSA. The length of the CDR3 is 16 residues.

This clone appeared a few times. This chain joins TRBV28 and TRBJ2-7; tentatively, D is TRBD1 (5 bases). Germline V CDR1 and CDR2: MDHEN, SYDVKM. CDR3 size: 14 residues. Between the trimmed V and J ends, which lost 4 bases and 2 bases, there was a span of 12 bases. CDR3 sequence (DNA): TGTGCCAGCAGTTGGATAGACAGTCCCTACGAGCAGTACTTC. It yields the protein CASSWIDSPYEQYF. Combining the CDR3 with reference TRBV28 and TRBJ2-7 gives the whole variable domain DVKVTQSSRYLVKRTGEKVFLECVQDMDHENMFWYRQDPGLGLRLIYFSYDVKMKEKGDIPEGYSVSREKKERFSLILESASTNQTSMYLCASSWIDSPYEQYFGPGTRLTVT.